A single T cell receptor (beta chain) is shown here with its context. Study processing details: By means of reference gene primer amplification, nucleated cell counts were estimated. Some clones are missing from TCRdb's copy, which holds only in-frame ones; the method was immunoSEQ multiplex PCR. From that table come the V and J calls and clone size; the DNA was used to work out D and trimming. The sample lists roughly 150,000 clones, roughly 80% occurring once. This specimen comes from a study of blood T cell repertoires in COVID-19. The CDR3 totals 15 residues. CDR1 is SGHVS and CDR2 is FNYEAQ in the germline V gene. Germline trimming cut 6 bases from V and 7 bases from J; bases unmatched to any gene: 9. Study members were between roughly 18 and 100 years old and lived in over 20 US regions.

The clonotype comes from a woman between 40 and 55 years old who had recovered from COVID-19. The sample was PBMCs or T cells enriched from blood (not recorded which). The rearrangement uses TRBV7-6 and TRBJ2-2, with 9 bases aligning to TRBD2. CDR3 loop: CASRRASGIIGELFF. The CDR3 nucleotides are TGTGCCAGCAGGCGAGCTAGCGGGATTATCGGGGAGCTGTTTTTT.